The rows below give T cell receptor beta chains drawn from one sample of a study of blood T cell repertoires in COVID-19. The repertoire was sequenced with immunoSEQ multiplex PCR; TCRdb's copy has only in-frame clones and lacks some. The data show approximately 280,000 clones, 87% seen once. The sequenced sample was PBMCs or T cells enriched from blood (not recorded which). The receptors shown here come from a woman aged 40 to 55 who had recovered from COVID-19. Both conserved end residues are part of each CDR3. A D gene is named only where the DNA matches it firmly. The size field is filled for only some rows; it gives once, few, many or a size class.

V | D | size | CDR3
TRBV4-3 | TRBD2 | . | CASSQVAPGTSIRNEQFF
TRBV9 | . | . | CASSAGHLNTEAFF
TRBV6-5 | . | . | CASSKRARLEQYF
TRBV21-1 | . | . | CASSKRRDSLRNTQYF
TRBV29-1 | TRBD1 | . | CSVGLPGGSPLHF
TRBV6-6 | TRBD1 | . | CASTGGYTEAFF
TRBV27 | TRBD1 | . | CASSSVPQGTYEQYF
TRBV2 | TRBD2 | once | CASSDSGGYEQYF
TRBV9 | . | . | CASSVGAGASNEQFF
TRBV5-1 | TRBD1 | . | CASRQGRGNEQFF
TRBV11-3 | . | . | CASSLTRQTEQYF
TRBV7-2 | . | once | CASSRAGTMNTEAFF
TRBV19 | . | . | CASSIEVGGVGQPQHF
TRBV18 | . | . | CASSRTDTDTQYF
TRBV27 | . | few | CASSFKQDNYGYTF
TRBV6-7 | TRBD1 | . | CASSYWDRENNSPLHF
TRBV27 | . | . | CASSLGGLPSTDTQYF
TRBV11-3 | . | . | CASSKGHYSYNEQFF
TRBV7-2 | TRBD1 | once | CASSPQGTVKVGELFF